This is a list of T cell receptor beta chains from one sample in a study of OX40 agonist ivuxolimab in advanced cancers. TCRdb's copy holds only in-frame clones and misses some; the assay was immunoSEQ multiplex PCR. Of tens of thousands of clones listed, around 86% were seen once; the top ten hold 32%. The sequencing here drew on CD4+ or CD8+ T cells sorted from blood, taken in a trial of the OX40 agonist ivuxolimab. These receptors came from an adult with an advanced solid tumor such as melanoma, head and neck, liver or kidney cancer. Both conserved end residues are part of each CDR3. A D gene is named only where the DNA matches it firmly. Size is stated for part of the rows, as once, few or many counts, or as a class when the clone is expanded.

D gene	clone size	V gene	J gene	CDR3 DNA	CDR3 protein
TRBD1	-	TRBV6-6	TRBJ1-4	TGTGCCAGCAGTATAGGAGACAGGGCGGAAAATGAAAAACTGTTTTTT	CASSIGDRAENEKLFF
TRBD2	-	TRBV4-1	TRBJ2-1	TGCGCCAGCAGCCAGCTATCTAGCGGGAGGGTTGAGCAGTTCTTC	CASSQLSSGRVEQFF
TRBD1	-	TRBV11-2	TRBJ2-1	TGTGCCAGCAGCTTAATCTCAGGGGGCAGCTACAATGAGCAGTTCTTC	CASSLISGGSYNEQFF
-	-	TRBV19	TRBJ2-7	TGTGCCAGTAGTATCCCGGGACCTTACGAGCAGTACTTC	CASSIPGPYEQYF
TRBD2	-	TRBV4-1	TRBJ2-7	TGCGCCAGCAGCCAAGATGGGACTAGCTACGAGCAGTACTTC	CASSQDGTSYEQYF
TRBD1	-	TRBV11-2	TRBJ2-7	TGTGCCAGCAGTCCCGGGACAGAAGTTCTTTACGAGCAGTACTTC	CASSPGTEVLYEQYF
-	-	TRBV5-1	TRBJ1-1	TGCGCCAGCAGCTTTTACGGGGGCATGATCACTGAAGCTTTCTTT	CASSFYGGMITEAFF
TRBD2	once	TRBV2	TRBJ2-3	TGTGCCAGCAGTGAACCTGCTAGCGGGGTCGTAGATACGCAGTATTTT	CASSEPASGVVDTQYF
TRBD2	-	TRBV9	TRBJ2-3	TGTGCCAGCAGCTCTTTAGCGGGGGAGGCTGTAGATACGCAGTATTTT	CASSSLAGEAVDTQYF
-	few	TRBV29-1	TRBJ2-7	TGCAGCTCTAAGAATGGCTACGAGCAGTACTTC	CSSKNGYEQYF
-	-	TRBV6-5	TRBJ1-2	TGTGCCAGCAGTTACGGCCAGGGCGGCTATGGCTACACCTTC	CASSYGQGGYGYTF
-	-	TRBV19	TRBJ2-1	TGTGCCAGTAGTATAGGGGGCCAGCTTCTCTCCTACAATGAGCAGTTCTTC	CASSIGGQLLSYNEQFF
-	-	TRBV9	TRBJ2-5	TGTGCCAGCAGCGCCGCTGAGGTGTCTAATCAAGAGACCCAGTACTTC	CASSAAEVSNQETQYF
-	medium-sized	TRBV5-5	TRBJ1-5	TGTGCCAGCAGCTTCAGTTGGCAGGCGAATCAGCCCCAGCATTTT	CASSFSWQANQPQHF
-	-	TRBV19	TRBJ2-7	TGTGCCAGTAGTATAGGGGGGACCCCGTTCTCCTACGAGCAGTACTTC	CASSIGGTPFSYEQYF
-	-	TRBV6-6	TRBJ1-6	TGTGCCAGCAGTTACGGTGGGCTGGGTTCACCCCTCCACTTT	CASSYGGLGSPLHF
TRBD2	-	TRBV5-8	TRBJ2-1	TGTGCCAGCAGCGCCGGGAGGGTTGAGCAGTTCTTC	CASSAGRVEQFF
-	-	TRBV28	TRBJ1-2	TGTGCCAGCAGCCTATCATTGGCCAGGGTGAACTATGGCTACACCTTC	CASSLSLARVNYGYTF
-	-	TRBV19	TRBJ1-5	TGTGCCAGTACGTTTCGAGGGAGGGGGGTTCATAATCAGCCCCAGCATTTT	CASTFRGRGVHNQPQHF
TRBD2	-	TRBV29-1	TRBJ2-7	TGCAGCGTTGATCGGTTGGGGACTAGTGTTTCCGAGCAGTACTTC	CSVDRLGTSVSEQYF
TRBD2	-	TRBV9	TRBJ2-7	TGTGCCAGCAGCGGGACTAGCGGGAACGAGCAGTACTTC	CASSGTSGNEQYF
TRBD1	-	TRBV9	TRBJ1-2	TGTGCCAGCAGCGTACTACCTTTGACAGGGCACTATGGCTACACCTTC	CASSVLPLTGHYGYTF
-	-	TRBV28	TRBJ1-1	TGTGCCAGCAGTTTTCAGGGAAAGAACACTGAAGCTTTCTTT	CASSFQGKNTEAFF
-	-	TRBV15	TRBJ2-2	TGTGCCACCAGCAGAGATCTTATTTGGCTACCTAACACCGGGGAGCTGTTTTTT	CATSRDLIWLPNTGELFF
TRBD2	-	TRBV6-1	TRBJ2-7	TGTGCCAGCAGTGAAGTCACTAGCGGATATATTTACGAGCAGTACTTC	CASSEVTSGYIYEQYF
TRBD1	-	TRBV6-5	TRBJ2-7	TGTGCCAGCAGCGACAGGGGTTCAGCCTACGAGCAGTACTTC	CASSDRGSAYEQYF
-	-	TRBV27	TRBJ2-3	TGTGCCAGCAGCACCAGGGGTAGCGGCACAGATACGCAGTATTTT	CASSTRGSGTDTQYF
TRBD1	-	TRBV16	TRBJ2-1	TGTGCCAGCAGCCAATCGAACAGGGGGTGGTACAATGAGCAGTTCTTC	CASSQSNRGWYNEQFF
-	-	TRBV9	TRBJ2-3	TGTGCCAGCAGCTTAGGGGGTAGAAGCACAGATACGCAGTATTTT	CASSLGGRSTDTQYF
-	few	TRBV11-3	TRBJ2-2	TGTGCCAGCAGTTTTACGTTTTCTTTGCTGGCCGGGGAGCTGTTTTTT	CASSFTFSLLAGELFF
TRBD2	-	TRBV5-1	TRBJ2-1	TGTGCCAGCAGCTTGTTAGCGGGATCCTACAATGAGCAGTTCTTC	CASSLLAGSYNEQFF
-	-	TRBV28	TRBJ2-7	TGTGCCAGCAGTCCCGGACAGACCTACGAGCAGTACTTC	CASSPGQTYEQYF
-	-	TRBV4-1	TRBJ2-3	TGCGCCAGCAGCCTCGAAGACTCCACAGATACGCAGTATTTT	CASSLEDSTDTQYF
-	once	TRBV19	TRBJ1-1	TGTGCCAGTAGCCTTGACCAGGGGACTGAAGCTTTCTTT	CASSLDQGTEAFF
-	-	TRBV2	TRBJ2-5	TGTGCCAGCAGTGAAGCGGGGGGAGGGGGTGAGACCCAGTACTTC	CASSEAGGGGETQYF
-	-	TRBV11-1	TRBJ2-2	TGTGCCAGCAGCTTAGCGTCTACTAGCCCGACGAACACCGGGGAGCTGTTTTTT	CASSLASTSPTNTGELFF
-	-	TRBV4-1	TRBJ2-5	TGCGCCAGCAGCCAATTTACGGGGAGTGGTAAAGAGACCCAGTACTTC	CASSQFTGSGKETQYF
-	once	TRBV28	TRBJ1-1	TGTGCCAGCAGCCACAGACTGAGTGAAGCTTTCTTT	CASSHRLSEAFF
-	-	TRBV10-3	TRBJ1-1	TGTGCCATCAGTGGGACCCTTCTGAACACTGAAGCTTTCTTT	CAISGTLLNTEAFF
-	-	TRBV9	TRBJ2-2	TGTGCCAGCAGCGTAGGGCAGGCCCCATCAGGGGAGCTGTTTTTT	CASSVGQAPSGELFF